These 23 T cell receptor beta chains share one sample of origin, sequenced in a study of memory CD4+ T cells and cytomegalovirus serostatus. Sequencing used immunoSEQ multiplex PCR; TCRdb keeps in-frame clones, though not all of them. This table has around 44,000 clones, about three quarters appearing once. The sort gate was single viable CD3+CD4+CD8-CD45RO+ cells for memory CD4+ T cells. Sequencing input: memory CD4+ T cells from blood. Receptors originate from an adult in good health and CMV-seronegative.

This sequence joins TRBV2 and TRBJ1-3, with D perhaps TRBD1 (6 bases). The CDR3 loop spans 17 amino acids. The V gene's germline CDR1 is SNHLY and CDR2 FYNNEI. Between the trimmed V and J ends, which lost 8 bases and 0 bases, there was a span of 20 bases. CDR3 nucleotides: TGTGCCAGCGGGGACCCGCGCAGGGGATTCTCTGGAAACACCATATATTTT. Translation gives CASGDPRRGFSGNTIYF. The full variable domain, rest sourced from reference TRBV2 and TRBJ1-3, is EPEVTQTPSHQVTQMGQEVILRCVPISNHLYFYWYRQILGQKVEFLVSFYNNEISEKSEIFDDQFSVERPDGSNFTLKIRSTKLEDSAMYFCASGDPRRGFSGNTIYFGEGSWLTVV.

This clone was seen a single time. The rearrangement links TRBV28 to TRBJ2-3; D is possibly TRBD1 (6 bases). The CDR3 extends over 15 amino acids. Trimming took 5 bases from V and 0 from J, leaving 12 bases between them. CDR1 is MDHEN and CDR2 is SYDVKM in the germline V gene. CDR3 loop: CASSTGTTSTDTQYF. CDR3 coding DNA: TGTGCCAGCAGTACCGGGACAACTAGCACAGATACGCAGTATTTT. The full variable domain, with the rest looked up from reference TRBV28 and TRBJ2-3, is DVKVTQSSRYLVKRTGEKVFLECVQDMDHENMFWYRQDPGLGLRLIYFSYDVKMKEKGDIPEGYSVSREKKERFSLILESASTNQTSMYLCASSTGTTSTDTQYFGPGTRLTVL.

The rearrangement joins TRBV5-1 to TRBJ1-4; weak D call: TRBD1 (6 bases). Germline assignment: CDR1 SGHRS and CDR2 YFSETQ. This CDR3 is 14 amino acids long. V lost 3 bases and J 6 bases, leaving 12 bases between the germline ends. CDR3 sequence reads: CASSSDGGHEKLFF. In DNA form, the CDR3 reads TGCGCCAGCAGCTCAGATGGGGGGCATGAAAAACTGTTTTTT.

The J gene is TRBJ1-3, the V gene TRBV27; TRBD1 matches at 12 bases. Germline trimming cut 0 bases from V and 4 bases from J; bases unmatched to any gene: 10. This CDR3 region has 19 residues. CDR1 and CDR2 (germline): MNHEY, SMNVEV (reference sequence). The CDR3 here is CASSLSGTGGAWPGNTIYF. CDR3 coding DNA: TGTGCCAGCAGTTTATCGGGGACAGGGGGCGCTTGGCCGGGAAACACCATATATTTT.

This clone was observed a single time. This sequence joins TRBV18 and TRBJ2-5, with D tentatively TRBD2 (6 bases). Germline lookup yields CDR1 KGHSH and CDR2 LQKENI. The CDR3 sequence is 14 residues long. Trimming removed 2 bases from V and 5 bases from J, with 12 bases in between. CDR3 DNA sequence: TGTGCCAGCTCACCATGGACGGGAGAGGAGACCCAGTACTTC. This encodes CASSPWTGEETQYF. The full variable domain, its missing parts supplied by reference TRBV18 and TRBJ2-5, is NAGVMQNPRHLVRRRGQEARLRCSPMKGHSHVYWYRQLPEEGLKFMVYLQKENIIDESGMPKERFSAEFPKEGPSILRIQQVVRGDSAAYFCASSPWTGEETQYFGPGTRLLVL.

This clone has a handful of counts. The chain uses TRBV10-1 and TRBJ1-1; D is unclear. Per the germline V gene, CDR1 is WNHNN and CDR2 is SYGVQD (reference sequence). CDR3 length: 13 amino acids. Trimming stripped 6 bases from V and 6 bases from J, with 14 bases between. The CDR3 loop reads CASRLDPAPEAFF. The CDR3 DNA reads TGCGCCAGCAGGCTAGACCCGGCCCCTGAAGCTTTCTTT.

The genes are TRBV11-2 and TRBJ1-3; D not resolved. Per the germline V gene, CDR1 is SGHAT and CDR2 is FQNNGV. Trimming took off 0 bases at V and 4 bases at J, with 13 bases between the two ends. The CDR3 is 16 amino acids. The CDR3 bases are TGTGCCAGCAGCTTAGATCTCTGGAATCCGGGAAACACCATATATTTT. This codes for CASSLDLWNPGNTIYF. Using reference TRBV11-2 and TRBJ1-3 for the parts outside the CDR3, the full variable domain is EAGVAQSPRYKIIEKRQSVAFWCNPISGHATLYWYQQILGQGPKLLIQFQNNGVVDDSQLPKDRFSAERLKGVDSTLKIQPAKLEDSAVYLCASSLDLWNPGNTIYFGEGSWLTVV.

The CDR3 nucleotides read TGTGCCAGCAGTGGCCTAGACAGGGGGAAGTACGAGCAGTACTTC. This codes for CASSGLDRGKYEQYF. The chain employs TRBV25-1 and TRBJ2-7; 9 bases line up with TRBD1. Germline CDR1 and CDR2: MGHDK and SYGVNS. V dropped 4 bases and J dropped 4; count of bases not matched to a gene: 8. This CDR3 contains 15 residues.

V is TRBV15 and J is TRBJ2-2; D may be TRBD2 (9 bases). The CDR3 is made up of 18 amino acids. Between the trimmed V and J ends, which lost 4 bases and 5 bases, there was a span of 23 bases. Per germline, CDR1 LNHNV and CDR2 YYDKDF (reference sequence). The CDR3 DNA follows: TGTGCCACCAGCACAGGGGGCTACGCGGGAGGGAGTACCGGGGAGCTGTTTTTT. Protein sequence: CATSTGGYAGGSTGELFF.

The chain combines TRBV5-1 with TRBJ2-1; tentatively, D is TRBD1 (5 bases). Germline V CDR1 and CDR2: SGHRS, YFSETQ. V gave up 0 bases and J gave up 8 bases, with 12 bases separating them. The length of the CDR3 is 14 residues. CDR3 in amino acids: CASSLDARVDEQFF. For the CDR3, the DNA is TGCGCCAGCAGCTTGGACGCCAGGGTAGATGAGCAGTTCTTC.

The chain uses TRBV18 and TRBJ2-6; 7 bases agree with TRBD2. The V gene end was trimmed by 3 bases and the J gene end by 1 base; junction bases not matched to a gene: 18. This CDR3 contains 21 residues. Germline V lookup: CDR1 KGHSH, CDR2 LQKENI. The CDR3 loop reads CASSPLPGAGVRGSGANVLTF. CDR3 in DNA: TGTGCCAGCTCACCCCTCCCGGGTGCGGGAGTTCGTGGGTCTGGGGCCAACGTCCTGACTTTC.

In DNA, the CDR3 is TGTGCCAGCAGTGGACGACAGGGGGCTGAAGCTTTCTTT. It specifies CASSGRQGAEAFF. The chain joins TRBV6-5 to TRBJ1-1, with 9 bases that match TRBD1. The length of the CDR3 is 13 residues. J lost 6 bases, V lost 5 bases, and 4 bases had no gene match. Germline V gene lookup returns CDR1 MNHEY and CDR2 SVGAGI.

This clone was detected a few times. The CDR3 bases are TGTGCCAGCACCGCGGCAGGGGCCAATGAGCAGTTCTTC. Translating it yields CASTAAGANEQFF. The gene calls are TRBV7-2 and TRBJ2-1, with D perhaps TRBD1 (6 bases). Trimming pared 7 bases from V and 6 bases from J, leaving 13 bases between. Germline V CDR1 and CDR2: SGHTA, FQGNSA. The CDR3 consists of 13 residues.

J is TRBJ2-7 and V is TRBV28; 10 bases agree with TRBD2. Germline V gene data show CDR1 as MDHEN and CDR2 as SYDVKM. The trim removed 7 bases at V and 2 bases at J, leaving 5 bases unmatched. There are 14 residues in the CDR3. The CDR3 DNA sequence: TGTGCCAGCACCCCAGCGGGAGGGACCTACGAGCAGTACTTC. This codes for CASTPAGGTYEQYF.

The chain has TRBV18 and TRBJ2-3; D is ambiguous. This CDR3 spans 13 amino acids. V lost 0 bases and J lost 5, with 6 bases in between. Germline values: CDR1 KGHSH, CDR2 LQKENI. The CDR3 is CASSPPGLDTQYF. In nucleotides, the CDR3 is TGTGCCAGCTCACCACCGGGGTTAGATACGCAGTATTTT.

The rearrangement uses TRBV27 and TRBJ2-2; the D gene is possibly TRBD1 (6 bases). Germline V gene data show CDR1 as MNHEY and CDR2 as SMNVEV (reference sequence). CDR3 length equals 15 residues. Trimming removed 2 bases at V and 2 bases at J, with 9 bases between. The CDR3 DNA reads as TGTGCCAGCAGTTTAGACAGGCCCAACACCGGGGAGCTGTTTTTT. It specifies CASSLDRPNTGELFF.

The chain recombines TRBV4-2 with TRBJ1-2, with D maybe TRBD1 (5 bases). The CDR3 has 13 amino acids. V was pared by 1 base and J by 6 bases, with 9 bases between. Germline CDR1 LGHNA, CDR2 YNFKEQ. The CDR3 DNA reads TGTGCCAGCAGCCAAGGGGGGAGGGATGGCTACACCTTC. Translation gives CASSQGGRDGYTF.

This clone is a singleton in its sample. V gene TRBV5-4 combines with J gene TRBJ2-1; perhaps D is TRBD1 or TRBD2 (5 bases each). Trimming took 6 bases from V and 8 from J, leaving 18 bases between them. Germline V gene lookup returns CDR1 SGHNT and CDR2 YYREEE (reference sequence). The CDR3 runs to 14 residues. As DNA, the CDR3 is TGTGCCAGCACCGCCGGGACCCTCGGCGATGAGCAGTTCTTC. Translated, it gives CASTAGTLGDEQFF.

V usage is TRBV2 and J usage is TRBJ1-5; 10 nucleotides agree with TRBD1. Germline CDR1 is SNHLY and CDR2 is FYNNEI. This CDR3 comprises 14 residues. The J segment lost 9 bases and the V segment lost 4 bases, leaving 6 bases of the junction unmatched. The CDR3 protein is CASSGDRGPGPQHF. DNA for the CDR3: TGTGCCAGCAGTGGCGACAGGGGGCCGGGGCCCCAGCATTTT.

V usage is TRBV18 and J usage is TRBJ1-2, with D maybe TRBD1 (5 bases). The CDR3 spans 17 residues. Germline CDR1 is KGHSH and CDR2 is LQKENI. Trimming removed 3 bases at V and 8 bases at J, with 25 bases between. The CDR3 here is CASSPANPMGGERGYTF. CDR3 coding DNA: TGTGCCAGCTCACCCGCCAACCCCATGGGGGGGGAGCGCGGCTACACCTTC.

The chain carries TRBV6-5 and TRBJ2-1; D is tentatively TRBD1 or TRBD2 (6 bases each). The germline V gene has CDR1 MNHEY and CDR2 SVGAGI. The V gene lost 2 bases and the J gene lost 9 bases, with 20 bases spanning the gap. There are 16 residues in the CDR3. Here the CDR3 reads CASSYAQGRESLEQFF. For the CDR3, the DNA is TGTGCCAGCAGTTACGCACAGGGACGGGAGTCCCTTGAGCAGTTCTTC.

The chain carries TRBV14 and TRBJ2-3; TRBD2 is a possible D gene (5 bases). The CDR3 spans 14 residues. V was clipped by 4 bases and J by 6 bases, with 14 bases between them. The germline CDR1 and CDR2 sequences are SGHDN and FVKESK. DNA of the CDR3: TGTGCCAGCAGCCTGCTAGCTTTTGGGGATACGCAGTATTTT. The encoded protein is CASSLLAFGDTQYF.

The chain combines TRBV7-2 with TRBJ2-7, with 7 bases identical to TRBD1. The V and J ends lost 5 bases and 3 bases, in that order; junction bases with no gene match: 10. Germline values: CDR1 SGHTA, CDR2 FQGNSA. This CDR3 spans 15 amino acids. The CDR3 is CASSVRHGTDYEQYF. CDR3 DNA sequence: TGTGCCAGCAGCGTGAGACACGGGACAGACTACGAGCAGTACTTC.